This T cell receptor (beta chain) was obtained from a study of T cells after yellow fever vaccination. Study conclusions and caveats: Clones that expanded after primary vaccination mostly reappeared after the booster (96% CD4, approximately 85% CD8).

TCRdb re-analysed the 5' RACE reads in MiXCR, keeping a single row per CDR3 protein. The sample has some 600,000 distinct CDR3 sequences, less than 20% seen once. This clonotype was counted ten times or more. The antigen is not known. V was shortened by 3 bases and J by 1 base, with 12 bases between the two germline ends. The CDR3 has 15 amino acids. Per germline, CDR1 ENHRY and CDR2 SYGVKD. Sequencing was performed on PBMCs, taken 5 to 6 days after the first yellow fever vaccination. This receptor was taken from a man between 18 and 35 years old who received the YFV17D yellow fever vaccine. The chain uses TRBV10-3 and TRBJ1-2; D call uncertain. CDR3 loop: CAISERRERNYGYTF. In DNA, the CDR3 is TGTGCCATCAGTGAACGAAGAGAGCGTAACTATGGCTACACCTTC.